Listed below are T cell receptor beta chains from one sample, sequenced in a study of T cells in Graves' hyperthyroidism and ophthalmopathy. Each CDR3 protein gets one entry after TCRdb re-called the multiplex PCR reads with MiXCR. Among 550,000 to 700,000 distinct CDR3 sequences listed, just over 45% were seen once. The sample consisted of peripheral blood or thyroid tissue (not recorded which). The origin of the receptors is an adult woman with Graves' disease, either hyperthyroidism or ophthalmopathy (not recorded which). CDR3s include the opening cysteine and the closing phenylalanine or tryptophan. Fields, in order: J gene, clone size, D gene, V gene, CDR3 protein, CDR3 DNA. A D gene is named only where the DNA matches it firmly. Size is stated for part of the rows, as once, few or many counts, or as a class when the clone is expanded.

TRBJ2-5 few TRBD2 TRBV13 CASSSLLLAPRGETQYF TGTGCCAGCAGCTCCCTATTACTAGCGCCGAGAGGGGAGACCCAGTACTTC
TRBJ1-1 . . TRBV18 CASSPLGGHTEAFF TGTGCCAGCTCACCACTGGGGGGGCACACTGAAGCTTTCTTT
TRBJ1-5 many . TRBV2 CASSPRVSNQPQHF TGTGCCAGCAGTCCTCGGGTGAGCAATCAGCCCCAGCATTTT
TRBJ1-5 . . TRBV10-1 CASRDREGQPQHF TGCGCCAGCAGGGACCGAGAGGGGCAGCCCCAGCATTTT
TRBJ1-2 many . TRBV9 CASSGDSEYGYTF TGTGCCAGCAGCGGAGACAGCGAGTATGGCTACACCTTC
TRBJ1-6 . . TRBV4-1 CANSQEWPGGSSYNSPLHF TGCGCCAACAGCCAAGAGTGGCCTGGGGGTAGCTCCTATAATTCACCCCTCCACTTT
TRBJ1-1 . . TRBV30 CAWTNGQSLNTEAFF TGTGCCTGGACTAATGGACAGAGTTTGAACACTGAAGCTTTCTTT
TRBJ2-7 . . TRBV27 CASSLSGGGYEQYF TGTGCCAGCAGTTTGTCCGGGGGCGGCTACGAGCAGTACTTC
TRBJ2-5 many . TRBV27 CASSSPGSETQYF TGTGCCAGCAGTTCCCCGGGGTCAGAGACCCAGTACTTC
TRBJ2-7 few . TRBV27 CASSGALYDYEQYF TGTGCCAGCAGCGGGGCACTCTATGACTACGAGCAGTACTTC
TRBJ2-6 . . TRBV7-9 CASSQAWVLERSGANVLTF TGCGCCAGCAGCCAAGCTTGGGTCCTAGAACGGAGTGGGGCCAACGTCCTGACTTTC
TRBJ1-1 . . TRBV10-3 CASGGVMNTEAFF TGTGCCTCCGGAGGGGTTATGAACACTGAAGCTTTCTTT
TRBJ1-1 many . TRBV20-1 CSPLFGEAFF TGCAGTCCCCTGTTTGGGGAAGCTTTCTTT
TRBJ2-5 many . TRBV28 CASSLSPGRETQYF TGTGCCAGCAGTTTATCCCCAGGGAGAGAGACCCAGTACTTC
TRBJ2-5 many TRBD1 TRBV12-3/TRBV12-4 CASREGTGQETQYF TGTGCCAGCAGGGAAGGGACAGGGCAAGAGACCCAGTACTTC
TRBJ2-5 . TRBD1 TRBV10-2 CASTPTGLYETQYF TGCGCCAGCACCCCGACAGGGTTGTATGAGACCCAGTACTTC
TRBJ1-2 few . TRBV29-1 CSVRAEIYGYTF TGCAGCGTTAGGGCCGAGATCTATGGCTACACCTTC
TRBJ2-7 few . TRBV7-8 CASSLEGSYSYEQYF TGTGCCAGCAGTTTAGAGGGGTCCTACTCCTACGAGCAGTACTTC
TRBJ2-6 . . TRBV24-1 CATSVSPGRDSGANVLTF TGTGCCACCAGTGTCTCGCCAGGACGGGACTCTGGGGCCAACGTCCTGACTTTC